This record covers a single TCR beta chain. The data derive from a study of cytomegalovirus exposure and HLA in healthy donors. PCR primers comprised 60 Vbeta and 13 Jbeta primers. Using immunoSEQ multiplex PCR, the repertoire was profiled, and TCRdb retains in-frame clones only, with some absent. The sample lists a few hundred thousand clones; approximately 80% were seen once. The CDR3 consists of 15 residues. Germline CDR1 SGHRS, CDR2 YFSETQ. V dropped 4 bases and J dropped 4; count of bases not matched to a gene: 3. Participants comprised healthy donors of bone marrow. The source of this sequence is a woman aged 30 to 39 in good health and CMV-seronegative. The chain recombines TRBV5-1 with TRBJ2-5, with 14 bases identical to TRBD2. Specimen: PBMCs. The DNA of the CDR3 is TGCGCCAGCAGCAGAGGACTAGCGGGAGGAGAGACCCAGTACTTC. This encodes CASSRGLAGGETQYF.